Below, one T cell receptor (beta chain) is given with its context. Its antigen is undetermined. Lung cancer patients with chemo-refractory metastatic non-small-cell disease were given focal radiation plus CTLA-4 blockade with ipilimumab. The junction had 8 bases not matched to a gene; V was cut back by 0 bases and J by 5 bases. Germline CDR1 and CDR2: SGHAT and FQNNGV. The CDR3 has 16 amino acids. This specimen comes from a study of radiotherapy plus CTLA-4 blockade in lung cancer. Whole-study findings and limits: Per reports, early blood T cell clone dynamics, plus interferon-beta, forecast response most strongly.

Some clones are missing from TCRdb's copy, which holds only in-frame ones; the method was immunoSEQ multiplex PCR. The data show 40,000 to 45,000 clones, more than 60% seen once. The chain joins TRBV11-2 to TRBJ2-5, with TRBD1 matching 8 bases. Sequenced here: peripheral blood, sampled from a patient treated with radiotherapy plus ipilimumab. This clonotype was obtained from a human donor with non-small cell lung cancer who had stable disease on radiotherapy plus ipilimumab. CDR3 bases: TGTGCCAGCAGCTTAGAACCTACAGGGGGGTTTGAGACCCAGTACTTC. Translating it yields CASSLEPTGGFETQYF.